This TCR beta chain was profiled in a study of technical replicates of blood from several donors. TCRdb's table, derived via immunoSEQ multiplex PCR, lists solely in-frame clones and lacks some. This table has roughly 79,000 clones, just over 95% appearing once. The germline V and J ends were trimmed by 4 bases and 3 bases, with 16 bases remaining between them. The CDR3 runs 15 residues. CDR1 is MGHRA and CDR2 is YSYEKL in the germline V gene. The rearrangement links TRBV4-1 to TRBJ2-7; no clear D. Sequencing was performed on T cells isolated from PBMCs. This sequence originates from a human donor in good health. The CDR3, as DNA: TGCGCCAGCAGCCCTTCAGGTCTACTCATCTACGAGCAGTACTTC. This translates into CASSPSGLLIYEQYF.